This entry describes one T cell receptor beta chain. Profiling relied on immunoSEQ multiplex PCR, and the TCRdb table lists in-frame clones only, not all of them. The table has fewer than 500,000 clones, around 87% seen once. The study recruited people aged roughly 18 to 95 years across approximately 23 US areas. These data belong to a study of blood T cell repertoires in COVID-19. This clonotype was obtained from a woman aged 18-29 years who had recovered from COVID-19. Sequenced: PBMCs or T cells enriched from blood (not recorded which).

The CDR3 spells CASTIAGGPYEQYF. As DNA, the CDR3 is TGTGCCAGCACAATAGCGGGGGGCCCCTACGAGCAGTACTTC. This rearrangement joins TRBV5-6 to TRBJ2-7; 10 bases are shared with TRBD2. The CDR3 spans 14 residues. Germline CDR1 reads SGHDT; CDR2 reads YYEEEE. V shed 6 bases, J shed 2 bases, and the junction held 5 bases outside the gene matches.